The 8 T cell receptor beta chains below were found in one sample sequenced in a study of T cell responses to AZD1222 COVID-19 vaccine. The protocol was immunoSEQ multiplex PCR, while the TCRdb copy is restricted to in-frame clones and leaves out a portion. The sample has about 140,000 clones; about 94% are singletons. Sequenced material: peripheral blood, taken 28 days after the second AZD1222 dose. Source of these receptors: an adult who received the AZD1222 COVID-19 vaccine.

This chain connects TRBV4-3 to TRBJ2-7; D is perhaps TRBD1 (6 bases). The V gene lost 4 bases and the J gene lost 3 bases, with 10 bases spanning the gap. The CDR3 totals 13 residues. The germline gives CDR1 LGHNA, CDR2 YSLEER. CDR3 sequence (DNA): TGCGCCAGCAGCCTAGAACAGGGCTACGAGCAGTACTTC. Protein product: CASSLEQGYEQYF.

CDR3 DNA sequence: TGCGCCAGCAGCTTGGATGGGAGCGTCTATGGCTACACCTTC. Protein: CASSLDGSVYGYTF. This chain uses TRBV5-1 with TRBJ1-2; D gene ambiguous. Looked up from germline, CDR1 is SGHRS and CDR2 is YFSETQ. This CDR3 contains 14 residues. Between the trimmed V and J ends, which lost 0 bases and 4 bases, there was a span of 10 bases.

V usage is TRBV19 and J usage is TRBJ2-1; D gene unclear. Germline lookup yields CDR1 LNHDA and CDR2 SQIVND (reference sequence). This CDR3 has 12 residues. With 5 bases removed from V and 7 bases from J, the gap between germline ends came to 9 bases. CDR3 nucleotide sequence: TGTGCCAGTAGTGTCCCCGGGAATGAGCAGTTCTTC. It yields the protein CASSVPGNEQFF.

The chain recombines TRBV27 with TRBJ1-6; D ambiguous. CDR1 is MNHEY, CDR2 SMNVEV, per germline (reference sequence). The CDR3 loop spans 15 amino acids. V lost 2 bases and J 0 bases, leaving 5 bases between the germline ends. CDR3: CASSLRSSYNSPLHF. For the CDR3, the DNA is TGTGCCAGCAGTTTAAGGAGCTCCTATAATTCACCCCTCCACTTT.

The chain combines TRBV19 with TRBJ1-2; D uncertain. The CDR3 extends over 15 amino acids. V lost 6 bases and J lost 2, with 16 bases in between. CDR1 is LNHDA, CDR2 SQIVND, per germline (reference sequence). The CDR3 sequence is CASRPDRAQNYGYTF. CDR3 in DNA: TGTGCCAGTAGGCCCGATAGGGCGCAGAACTATGGCTACACCTTC. Full variable domain (outside the CDR3, taken from reference TRBV19 and TRBJ1-2): DGGITQSPKYLFRKEGQNVTLSCEQNLNHDAMYWYRQDPGQGLRLIYYSQIVNDFQKGDIAEGYSVSREKKESFPLTVTSAQKNPTAFYLCASRPDRAQNYGYTFGSGTRLTVV.

This rearrangement joins TRBV4-2 to TRBJ2-1, with 8 bases lining up with TRBD2. Germline V gene data show CDR1 as LGHNA and CDR2 as YNFKEQ. Losses at the gene ends were 8 bases for V and 8 bases for J; bases not matched to a gene: 8. This CDR3 has 13 amino acids. The CDR3 loop reads CASVAGPNDEQFF. As DNA, the CDR3 is TGTGCCAGCGTAGCGGGACCCAACGATGAGCAGTTCTTC.

The gene calls are TRBV4-1 and TRBJ1-2; D possibly corresponds to TRBD1 (5 bases). There are 13 residues in the CDR3. Germline CDR1 and CDR2: MGHRA and YSYEKL. Deletions cut 0 bases from V and 6 bases from J, with 8 bases between. CDR3 bases: TGCGCCAGCAGCCAAGACGGGGCAGATGGCTACACCTTC. It translates to CASSQDGADGYTF.

This sequence joins TRBV5-1 and TRBJ2-1, with 8 nucleotides matching TRBD1. CDR3 size: 15 residues. The germline CDR1 and CDR2 sequences are SGHRS and YFSETQ. V lost 1 base to trimming and J lost 9 bases; unmatched junction nucleotides: 9. For the CDR3, the DNA is TGCGCCAGCAGCTTGAATCAGGGGGCTCTTAGTGAGCAGTTCTTC. As protein: CASSLNQGALSEQFF.